This T cell receptor beta chain is from a study of blood T cell repertoires in COVID-19. At the level of the study: Nucleic acid was either cDNA or gDNA, and it came from T cells, B-cell-depleted T cells, or PBMCs.

The assay was immunoSEQ multiplex PCR, and TCRdb's table has in-frame clones only and misses some. The sample carries about 170,000 clones, around four fifths recorded once. Recruitment covered fewer than 25 US areas and drew participants whose ages spanned roughly 18 to 100 years. The study assigned cohorts using participant-reported clinical history. For recovered donors of Cohort 3, there were two negative PCRs, clearance, or symptom resolution. Germline V gene data show CDR1 as GTSNPN and CDR2 as SVGIG (reference sequence). The CDR3 has 14 amino acids. With 0 bases removed from V and 3 bases from J, the gap between germline ends came to 8 bases.

The origin of this receptor is a woman aged 50 to 60 who had recovered from COVID-19. This chain connects TRBV30 to TRBJ1-4; D not resolved. What was sequenced was PBMCs or T cells enriched from blood (not recorded which). The CDR3 loop reads CAWSVRLPNEKLFF. The DNA for the CDR3 is TGTGCCTGGAGTGTTAGACTGCCTAATGAAAAACTGTTTTTT.